The 21 T cell receptor beta chains in this list originate from one sample, sequenced in a study of blood T cells in healthy people across ages. Sample-barcoded 5' priming and a J-beta primer mix drove a second PCR of about 6 to 12 cycles. TCRdb re-analysed the 5' RACE reads in MiXCR, keeping a single row per CDR3 protein. The repertoire holds around 400,000 distinct CDR3 sequences, with about 49% as singletons. Source material: blood. Source of these receptors: a man in his 60s in good health.

This chain links TRBV10-3 with TRBJ2-5; weak D call: TRBD2 (5 bases). The V gene lost 6 bases and the J gene lost 2 bases, with 10 bases spanning the gap. The CDR3 has 13 residues. Germline values: CDR1 ENHRY, CDR2 SYGVKD. CDR3 loop: CAIRNRGQETQYF. The CDR3 nucleotides are TGTGCCATCAGAAACCGGGGACAAGAGACCCAGTACTTC.

The rearrangement uses TRBV5-1 and TRBJ2-6, with a possible D match to TRBD1 (7 bases). Germline CDR1 is SGHRS and CDR2 is YFSETQ. This CDR3 is built from 19 residues. V lost 4 bases and J 0 bases, leaving 20 bases between the germline ends. The CDR3 reads CASSRLVSTGSSGANVLTF. The DNA of the CDR3 is TGCGCCAGCAGCCGACTAGTATCGACAGGGTCCTCTGGGGCCAACGTCCTGACTTTC.

This chain connects TRBV20-1 to TRBJ2-1; 7 nucleotides agree with TRBD2. Germline values: CDR1 DFQATT, CDR2 SNEGSKA (reference sequence). The junction had 9 bases not matched to a gene; V was cut back by 6 bases and J by 4 bases. This CDR3 is built from 14 residues. The CDR3, as DNA: TGCAGTGCGAGGGAGGGCCTGGTTTACAATGAGCAGTTCTTC. Translated, it gives CSAREGLVYNEQFF.

At least ten counts were recorded for this clonotype. V is TRBV25-1 and J is TRBJ1-2, with D tentatively TRBD1 (6 bases). The CDR3 covers 12 residues. Germline lookup yields CDR1 MGHDK and CDR2 SYGVNS. The ends were cut back, 5 bases at V and 3 bases at J, with 7 bases in the middle. CDR3 DNA sequence: TGTGCCAGCAGTAGGGGGGACTATGGCTACACCTTC. Translated, it gives CASSRGDYGYTF.

In the case of this clonotype: This may arise from a read error, as a much more abundant clone is one base away. The chain couples TRBV11-2 to TRBJ2-3; D uncertain. The V gene's germline CDR1 is SGHAT and CDR2 FQNNGV. The CDR3 runs 12 residues. CDR3: CAGSAHPDTQYF. CDR3 in DNA: TGTGCCGGCAGCGCGCACCCGGATACGCAGTATTTT.

The rearrangement links TRBV15 to TRBJ2-3; D is undetermined. Between the trimmed V and J ends, which lost 0 bases and 4 bases, there was a span of 5 bases. This CDR3 is 13 amino acids long. CDR1 is LNHNV and CDR2 is YYDKDF in the germline V gene (reference sequence). CDR3 sequence (DNA): TGTGCCACCAGCAGAGACGGGTCAGATACGCAGTATTTT. Protein sequence: CATSRDGSDTQYF. Full variable domain (outside the CDR3, taken from reference TRBV15 and TRBJ2-3): DAMVIQNPRYQVTQFGKPVTLSCSQTLNHNVMYWYQQKSSQAPKLLFHYYDKDFNNEADTPDNFQSRRPNTSFCFLDIRSPGLGDTAMYLCATSRDGSDTQYFGPGTRLTVL.

This chain connects TRBV20-1 to TRBJ2-5; D is unclear. V lost 6 bases and J lost 13, with 18 bases in between. This CDR3 comprises 11 residues. Germline V gene lookup returns CDR1 DFQATT and CDR2 SNEGSKA (reference sequence). The CDR3 reads CSARVLYERYF. In DNA form, the CDR3 reads TGCAGTGCACGGGTCCTTTACGAGCGGTACTTC.

This clonotype occurred a few times. The V call is TRBV29-1, the J call TRBJ1-2; maybe TRBD1 (6 bases). Trimming stripped 3 bases from V and 8 bases from J, with 13 bases between. Per the germline V gene, CDR1 is SQVTM and CDR2 is ANQGSEA. The CDR3 extends over 12 amino acids. For the CDR3, the DNA is TGCAGCGTTGATCGTGCAGGGGCCGGCTACACCTTC. Translated, it gives CSVDRAGAGYTF. Based on the CDR3 plus reference TRBV29-1 and TRBJ1-2, the full variable domain is SAVISQKPSRDICQRGTSLTIQCQVDSQVTMMFWYRQQPGQSLTLIATANQGSEATYESGFVIDKFPISRPNLTFSTLTVSNMSPEDSSIYLCSVDRAGAGYTFGSGTRLTVV.

This clonotype was seen more than once but under ten times. The V gene is TRBV20-1, the J gene TRBJ2-7, with 9 bases identical to TRBD2. CDR1 DFQATT and CDR2 SNEGSKA come from the germline V gene (reference sequence). J gave up 0 bases and V 5 bases, and 2 bases lay outside the gene matches. The CDR3 extends over 13 amino acids. CDR3 in amino acids: CSALRGGSYEQYF. The CDR3 nucleotides read TGCAGTGCTTTGCGGGGGGGCTCCTACGAGCAGTACTTC.

The chain joins TRBV25-1 to TRBJ2-2, with 7 nucleotides matching TRBD1. This CDR3 contains 17 residues. Germline V CDR1 and CDR2: MGHDK, SYGVNS. The trim removed 1 base at V and 0 bases at J, leaving 5 bases unmatched. As DNA, the CDR3 is TGTGCCAGCAGTGAATCATACAGGGGTACGAACACCGGGGAGCTGTTTTTT. It is translated as CASSESYRGTNTGELFF.

Turning to this clonotype: An end of the junction does not agree with germline; a read error may underlie this. The chain joins TRBV7-9 to TRBJ1-1, with a possible D match to TRBD1 (5 bases). The V gene's germline CDR1 is SEHNR and CDR2 FQNEAQ (reference sequence). The CDR3 contains 14 residues. Here the CDR3 reads CASSVVQVTTEAFF. CDR3 nucleotides: TGCGCCAGCAGCGTAGTACAGGTGACCACTGAAGCTTTCTTT.

This clonotype occurred many times. V usage is TRBV20-1 and J usage is TRBJ2-4; 12 nucleotides match TRBD2. The CDR3 has 21 residues. Germline values: CDR1 DFQATT, CDR2 SNEGSKA (reference sequence). V gave up 6 bases and J gave up 8 bases; unmatched junction bases: 29. CDR3 sequence: CSASTGGRDRRLAGGMDIQYF. The CDR3 coding sequence is TGCAGTGCCTCGACAGGGGGGAGAGACAGAAGGCTAGCGGGGGGGATGGACATTCAGTACTTC.

V usage is TRBV4-1 and J usage is TRBJ2-1, with D maybe TRBD2 (5 bases). The germline CDR1 and CDR2 sequences are MGHRA and YSYEKL. The V and J ends lost 0 bases and 7 bases respectively, with 13 bases between them. The CDR3 spans 15 residues. CDR3 sequence (DNA): TGCGCCAGCAGCCAAGAGCCGGGGTTAGGGAATGAGCAGTTCTTC. Protein: CASSQEPGLGNEQFF.

This clonotype was counted only a few times. This sequence joins TRBV16 and TRBJ2-3; D ambiguous. Trimming left V 3 bases short and J 0 bases short, with 13 bases between. CDR1 is KGHSY, CDR2 FQNENV, per germline. The CDR3 contains 16 residues. CDR3 in DNA: TGTGCCAGCAGCCATGGGCGGCGGAGTAGCACAGATACGCAGTATTTT. Its protein is CASSHGRRSSTDTQYF.

On this clonotype: The germline gene is not matched at one end of the junction; a read error may be the cause. CDR3 nucleotide sequence: TGTGCCAGCAGCTTAAGAGTAGCGGGAGGAGGGACAGGTACGCAGTATTTT. This translates into CASSLRVAGGGTGTQYF. The V gene is TRBV7-9, the J gene TRBJ2-3, with TRBD2 matching 10 bases. Germline CDR1 is SEHNR and CDR2 is FQNEAQ (reference sequence). The CDR3 totals 17 residues.

The rearrangement links TRBV6-4 to TRBJ1-1, with unresolved D. Germline V gene sequence: CDR1 MRHNA, CDR2 SNTAGT. V was shortened by 10 bases and J by 5 bases, with 11 bases between the two germline ends. There are 11 residues in the CDR3. The CDR3: CAIPGGTEAFF. The DNA of the CDR3 is TGTGCCATTCCGGGAGGGACTGAAGCTTTCTTT.

In nucleotides, the CDR3 is TGCAGTGCTAGAGATCTCGGGGAGATCTATGGCTACACCTTC. Protein sequence: CSARDLGEIYGYTF. The rearrangement joins TRBV20-1 to TRBJ1-2; no clear D. Trimming took 0 bases from V and 4 from J, leaving 12 bases between them. The CDR3 covers 14 residues. The V gene's germline CDR1 is DFQATT and CDR2 SNEGSKA (reference sequence).

Worth noting for this clonotype: A much larger clone lies one base from this, so it may be a read error. The rearrangement joins TRBV20-1 to TRBJ2-5; D assignment may be TRBD1 or TRBD2 (5 bases each). V dropped 1 base and J dropped 6 bases, with 15 bases sitting between them. This CDR3 is built from 14 residues. Germline-derived CDR1 and CDR2 are DFQATT and SNEGSKA (reference sequence). CDR3 nucleotide sequence: TGCAGTGCTAGAGGGGGGAACGATGGAAAGACCCAGTACTTC. Its translation is CSARGGNDGKTQYF.

V and J are TRBV4-2 and TRBJ2-3; D unresolved. With 4 bases removed from V and 7 bases from J, the gap between germline ends came to 6 bases. Germline V gene lookup returns CDR1 LGHNA and CDR2 YNFKEQ. The CDR3 covers 11 residues. DNA of the CDR3: TGTGCCAGCAGCCGCGGAAATACGCAGTATTTT. Encoded protein: CASSRGNTQYF.

This sequence joins TRBV28 and TRBJ1-4; a weak D match, TRBD1 (5 bases). This CDR3 region has 18 residues. V was clipped by 0 bases and J by 5 bases, with 19 bases between them. Germline loops: CDR1 MDHEN, CDR2 SYDVKM. In DNA, the CDR3 is TGTGCCAGCAGTTTATGGTCGGGGGGGTCGGGAAAAAATGAAAAACTGTTTTTT. This encodes CASSLWSGGSGKNEKLFF.

Comments on this clonotype: Germline is not matched at one junction end, which may reflect a read error. J is TRBJ2-3 and V is TRBV2; D gene unclear. The germline gives CDR1 SNHLY, CDR2 FYNNEI. This CDR3 has 14 residues. The CDR3 loop reads CASSEKWVIDMQYF. The CDR3 coding sequence is TGTGCCAGCAGTGAAAAGTGGGTCATCGATATGCAGTATTTT.